This T cell receptor (beta chain) derives from a study of blood T cell repertoires in COVID-19. On the study more broadly: Italy, Spain and the United States were the sources of the convalescent and acute COVID-19 samples. Sample material is recorded as cDNA or gDNA derived from T cells, B-cell-depleted T cells, or PBMCs.

Per the study methods: Estimation of nucleated cell counts relied on the amplification of reference gene primers. TCRdb's table, derived via immunoSEQ multiplex PCR, lists solely in-frame clones and lacks some. D and trimming were read from the DNA, whereas the V and J calls and clone size are those reported in that table. There are around 250,000 clones in the sample; approximately 89% occur only once, and 4% to 5% lies in the top ten. V was pared by 3 bases and J by 5 bases, with 8 bases of the junction left unmatched. The CDR3 runs to 16 residues. The chain is built from TRBV23-1 and TRBJ1-4; 8 bases match TRBD1. TRBV23-1 is an open reading frame whose function is uncertain. The clonotype was recovered from a woman aged 40-49 years who had recovered from COVID-19. The sequenced material came from peripheral blood. CDR3 DNA sequence: TGCGCCAGCAGTCATAACAGACAGGGGAGAAATGAAAAACTGTTTTTT. Amino acids: CASSHNRQGRNEKLFF.